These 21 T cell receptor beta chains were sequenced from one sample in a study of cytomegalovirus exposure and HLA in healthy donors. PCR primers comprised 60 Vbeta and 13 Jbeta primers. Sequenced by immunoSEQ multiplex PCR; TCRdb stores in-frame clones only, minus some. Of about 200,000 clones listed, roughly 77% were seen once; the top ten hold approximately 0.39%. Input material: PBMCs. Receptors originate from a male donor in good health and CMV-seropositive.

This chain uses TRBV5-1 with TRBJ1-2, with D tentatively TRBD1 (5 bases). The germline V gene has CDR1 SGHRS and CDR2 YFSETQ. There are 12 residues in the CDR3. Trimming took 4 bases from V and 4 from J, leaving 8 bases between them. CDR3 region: CASSTDSYGYTF. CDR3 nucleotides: TGCGCCAGCAGCACCGACAGCTATGGCTACACCTTC. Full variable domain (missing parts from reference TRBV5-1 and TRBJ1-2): KAGVTQTPRYLIKTRGQQVTLSCSPISGHRSVSWYQQTPGQGLQFLFEYFSETQRNKGNFPGRFSGRQFSNSRSEMNVSTLELGDSALYLCASSTDSYGYTFGSGTRLTVV.

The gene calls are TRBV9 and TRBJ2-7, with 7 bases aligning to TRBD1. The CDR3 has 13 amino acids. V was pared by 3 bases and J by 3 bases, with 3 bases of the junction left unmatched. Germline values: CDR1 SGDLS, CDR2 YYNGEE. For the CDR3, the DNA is TGTGCCAGCAGCGAGGGGGCCAACTACGAGCAGTACTTC. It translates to CASSEGANYEQYF.

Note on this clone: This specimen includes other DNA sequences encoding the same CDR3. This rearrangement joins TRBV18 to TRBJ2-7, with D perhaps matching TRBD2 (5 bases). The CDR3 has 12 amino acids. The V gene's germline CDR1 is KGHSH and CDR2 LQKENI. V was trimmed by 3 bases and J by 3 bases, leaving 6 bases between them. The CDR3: CASSPGIYEQYF. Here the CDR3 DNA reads TGTGCCAGCTCACCCGGGATCTACGAGCAGTACTTC.

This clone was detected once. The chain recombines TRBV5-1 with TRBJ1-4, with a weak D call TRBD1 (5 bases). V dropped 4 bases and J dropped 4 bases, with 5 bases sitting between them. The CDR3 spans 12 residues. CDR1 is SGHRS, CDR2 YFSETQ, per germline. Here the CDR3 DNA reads TGCGCCAGCAGCAGGGGTAATGAAAAACTGTTTTTT. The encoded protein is CASSRGNEKLFF.

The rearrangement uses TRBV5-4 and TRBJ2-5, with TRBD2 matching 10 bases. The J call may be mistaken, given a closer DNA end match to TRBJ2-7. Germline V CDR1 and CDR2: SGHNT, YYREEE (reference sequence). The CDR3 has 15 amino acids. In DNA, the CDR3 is TGTGCCAGCAGCTCTCCCGGGACTAGCGTCTACGAGCAGTACTTC. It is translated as CASSSPGTSVYEQYF.

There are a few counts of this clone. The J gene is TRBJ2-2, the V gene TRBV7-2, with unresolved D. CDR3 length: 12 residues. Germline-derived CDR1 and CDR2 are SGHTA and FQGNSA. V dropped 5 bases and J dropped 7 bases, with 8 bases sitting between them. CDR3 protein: CASSQYGGELFF. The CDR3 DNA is TGTGCCAGCAGCCAATACGGCGGGGAGCTGTTTTTT.

The DNA of the CDR3 is TGCGCCAGCAGCTTGGGACAGGTTAGATGGAACACTGAAGCTTTCTTT. Residues: CASSLGQVRWNTEAFF. The chain joins TRBV5-1 to TRBJ1-1; D might be TRBD1 (6 bases). The CDR3 loop spans 16 amino acids. CDR1 and CDR2 (germline): SGHRS, YFSETQ. The V end lost 0 bases, the J end lost 1 base, and 13 bases lay between the germline ends. Filled out from reference TRBV5-1 and TRBJ1-1, the complete variable domain reads KAGVTQTPRYLIKTRGQQVTLSCSPISGHRSVSWYQQTPGQGLQFLFEYFSETQRNKGNFPGRFSGRQFSNSRSEMNVSTLELGDSALYLCASSLGQVRWNTEAFFGQGTRLTVV.

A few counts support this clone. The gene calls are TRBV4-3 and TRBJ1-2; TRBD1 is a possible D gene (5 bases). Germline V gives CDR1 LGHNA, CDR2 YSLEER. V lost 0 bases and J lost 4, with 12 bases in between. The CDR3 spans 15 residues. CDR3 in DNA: TGCGCCAGCAGCCAAGATATAGGGGTCTCCTATGGCTACACCTTC. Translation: CASSQDIGVSYGYTF.

The chain's CDR3 is CASRKGRGISYEQYF. The CDR3, as DNA: TGTGCCAGCAGAAAGGGGAGGGGGATATCCTACGAGCAGTACTTC. This rearrangement joins TRBV28 to TRBJ2-7; D possibly corresponds to TRBD2 (7 bases). Germline loops: CDR1 MDHEN, CDR2 SYDVKM. The CDR3 totals 15 residues. The ends were cut back, 6 bases at V and 1 base at J, with 16 bases in the middle.

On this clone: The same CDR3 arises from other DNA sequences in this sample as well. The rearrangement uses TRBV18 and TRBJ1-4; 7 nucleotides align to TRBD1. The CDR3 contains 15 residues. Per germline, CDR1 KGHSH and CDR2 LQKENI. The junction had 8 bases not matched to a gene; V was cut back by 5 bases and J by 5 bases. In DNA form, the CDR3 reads TGTGCCAGCTCAAAATCGGGACAGACGAATGAAAAACTGTTTTTT. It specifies CASSKSGQTNEKLFF.

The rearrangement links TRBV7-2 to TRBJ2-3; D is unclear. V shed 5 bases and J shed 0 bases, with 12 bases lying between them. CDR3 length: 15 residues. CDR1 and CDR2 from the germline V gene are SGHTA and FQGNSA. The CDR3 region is CASSVTPGSTDTQYF. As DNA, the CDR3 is TGTGCCAGCAGCGTAACTCCCGGGAGCACAGATACGCAGTATTTT.

The CDR3 spells CASSPTLSSYNEQFF. As DNA, the CDR3 is TGTGCCAGCTCACCTACCCTGAGCTCCTACAATGAGCAGTTCTTC. The chain is built from TRBV18 and TRBJ2-1; no definite D call. V lost 3 bases, J lost 0 bases, and 9 bases lay in between. The CDR3 contains 15 residues. Germline V lookup: CDR1 KGHSH, CDR2 LQKENI.

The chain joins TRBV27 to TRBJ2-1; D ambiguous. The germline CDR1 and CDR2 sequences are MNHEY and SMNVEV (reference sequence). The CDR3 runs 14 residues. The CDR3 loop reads CVTLGLTPRREQFF. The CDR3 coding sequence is TGTGTGACCTTGGGCCTAACCCCCCGCCGAGAGCAGTTCTTC.

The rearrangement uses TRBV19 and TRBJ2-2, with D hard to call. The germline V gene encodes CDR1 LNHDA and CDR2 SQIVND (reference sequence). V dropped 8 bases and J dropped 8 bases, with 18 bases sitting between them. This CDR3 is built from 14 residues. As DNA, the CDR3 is TGTGCCAGTGGGTCAGGAAAGAAGGCAGGGGAGCTGTTTTTT. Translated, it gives CASGSGKKAGELFF.

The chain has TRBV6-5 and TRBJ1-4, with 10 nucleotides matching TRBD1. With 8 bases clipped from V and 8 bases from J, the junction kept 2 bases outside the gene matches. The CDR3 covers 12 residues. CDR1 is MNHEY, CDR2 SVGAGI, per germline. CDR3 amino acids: CASRDRGEKLFF. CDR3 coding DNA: TGTGCCAGCCGGGACAGGGGCGAAAAACTGTTTTTT.

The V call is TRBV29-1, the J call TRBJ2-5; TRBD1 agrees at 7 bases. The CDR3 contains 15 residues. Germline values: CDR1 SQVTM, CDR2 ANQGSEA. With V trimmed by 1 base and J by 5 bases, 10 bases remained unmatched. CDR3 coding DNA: TGCAGCGTTGAAGTCCCCACAGGGGCCGTGGAGACCCAGTACTTC. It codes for CSVEVPTGAVETQYF.

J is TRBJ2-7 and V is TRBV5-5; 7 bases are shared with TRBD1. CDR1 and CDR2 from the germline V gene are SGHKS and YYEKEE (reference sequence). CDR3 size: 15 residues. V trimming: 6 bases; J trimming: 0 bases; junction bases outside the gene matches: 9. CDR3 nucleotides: TGTGCCAGCAACCGCCGGGACAGAGACTCCTACGAGCAGTACTTC. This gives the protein CASNRRDRDSYEQYF.

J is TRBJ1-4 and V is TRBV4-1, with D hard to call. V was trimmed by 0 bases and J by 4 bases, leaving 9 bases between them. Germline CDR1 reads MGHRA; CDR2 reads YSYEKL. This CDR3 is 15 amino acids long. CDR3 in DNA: TGCGCCAGCAGCCAAGAGGCGGCTTATAATGAAAAACTGTTTTTT. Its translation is CASSQEAAYNEKLFF.

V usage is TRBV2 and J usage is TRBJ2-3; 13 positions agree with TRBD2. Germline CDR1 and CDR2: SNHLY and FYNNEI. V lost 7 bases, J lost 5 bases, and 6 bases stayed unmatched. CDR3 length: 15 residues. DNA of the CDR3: TGTGCCAGCACCGGGACTAGCGGGATTCTAGATACGCAGTATTTT. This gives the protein CASTGTSGILDTQYF. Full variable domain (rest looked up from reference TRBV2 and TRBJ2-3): EPEVTQTPSHQVTQMGQEVILRCVPISNHLYFYWYRQILGQKVEFLVSFYNNEISEKSEIFDDQFSVERPDGSNFTLKIRSTKLEDSAMYFCASTGTSGILDTQYFGPGTRLTVL.

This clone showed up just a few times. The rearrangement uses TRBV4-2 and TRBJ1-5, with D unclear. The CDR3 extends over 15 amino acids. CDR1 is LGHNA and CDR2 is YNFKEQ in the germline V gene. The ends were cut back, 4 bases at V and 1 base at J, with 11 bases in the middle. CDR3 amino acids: CASSPTWESNQPQHF. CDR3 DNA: TGTGCCAGCAGCCCTACCTGGGAGAGCAATCAGCCCCAGCATTTT.

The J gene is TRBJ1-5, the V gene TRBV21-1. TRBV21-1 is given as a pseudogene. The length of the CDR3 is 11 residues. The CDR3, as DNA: TGTGCCAGCGAGAACAATCAGCCCCAGCATTTT. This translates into CASENNQPQHF.